These 32 T cell receptor beta chains came from one sample sequenced in a study of T cell responses to AZD1222 COVID-19 vaccine. The assay was immunoSEQ multiplex PCR, and TCRdb's table has in-frame clones only and misses some. The data show 150,000 to 200,000 clones, around 93% seen once. This sample comprised peripheral blood, obtained on day 0 of AZD1222 vaccination. These receptors all stem from an adult in good health.

The chain is built from TRBV12-3 or TRBV12-4 and TRBJ2-7, with D possibly matching TRBD2 (5 bases). CDR3 length equals 11 residues. V was trimmed by 4 bases and J by 6 bases, leaving 7 bases between them. The CDR3 is CASSSRGEQYF. CDR3 bases: TGTGCCAGCAGTTCTCGGGGCGAGCAGTACTTC.

The gene calls are TRBV27 and TRBJ2-7, with unresolved D. This CDR3 region has 15 residues. Trimming removed 4 bases at V and 0 bases at J, with 13 bases between. The germline gives CDR1 MNHEY, CDR2 SMNVEV (reference sequence). This CDR3 reads CASSSQDLSSYEQYF. CDR3 nucleotides: TGTGCCAGCAGTTCCCAGGACCTGAGCTCCTACGAGCAGTACTTC.

CDR3 nucleotide sequence: TGTGCCAGCAGTGAAGCTGGCTCAGGGAACACTGAAGCTTTCTTT. Protein sequence: CASSEAGSGNTEAFF. V is TRBV2 and J is TRBJ1-1; D is unclear. V lost 0 bases and J 1 base, leaving 9 bases between the germline ends. From germline, CDR1 is SNHLY and CDR2 FYNNEI. This CDR3 is built from 15 residues. Variable domain in full (rest from reference TRBV2 and TRBJ1-1): EPEVTQTPSHQVTQMGQEVILRCVPISNHLYFYWYRQILGQKVEFLVSFYNNEISEKSEIFDDQFSVERPDGSNFTLKIRSTKLEDSAMYFCASSEAGSGNTEAFFGQGTRLTVV.

This chain joins TRBV13 and TRBJ2-2; D gene unclear. With 4 bases removed from V and 5 bases from J, the gap between germline ends came to 11 bases. The germline V gene has CDR1 PRHDT and CDR2 FYEKMQ (reference sequence). This CDR3 contains 14 residues. The chain's CDR3 is CASSSQLGTGELFF. Written as DNA, the CDR3 is TGTGCCAGCAGCTCGCAGCTGGGTACCGGGGAGCTGTTTTTT.

In this sample, this clone turned up once. V gene TRBV3-1 (or the pseudogene TRBV3-2) combines with J gene TRBJ2-1; 10 bases align to TRBD2. The ends lost 4 bases at V and 10 bases at J; junction bases unmatched: 4. The CDR3 runs 13 residues. Germline loops: CDR1 LGHDT, CDR2 YNNKEL (reference sequence). CDR3 DNA sequence: TGTGCCAGCAGCCTTAGCGGGAGGCCCGAGCAGTTCTTC. Translation gives CASSLSGRPEQFF.

The V gene is TRBV10-2, the J gene TRBJ1-2; tentative D call: TRBD1 (5 bases). Trimming shortened V by 0 bases and J by 4 bases, and 12 bases separated the two germline ends. The length of the CDR3 is 15 residues. Germline V gene data show CDR1 as WSHSY and CDR2 as SAAADI. The CDR3 DNA reads TGCGCCAGCAGTGAGTCGGGGAAGGGGAGCTATGGCTACACCTTC. Its protein is CASSESGKGSYGYTF.

The chain joins TRBV10-3 to TRBJ2-7; D is unresolved. From germline, CDR1 is ENHRY and CDR2 SYGVKD. This CDR3 is 18 amino acids long. V lost 3 bases, J lost 1 base, and 22 bases lay in between. The CDR3 loop reads CAISDGSQLAYLSYEQYF. For the CDR3, the DNA is TGTGCCATCAGTGACGGCAGCCAATTAGCCTATCTTTCCTACGAGCAGTACTTC.

This clone was detected only once. This chain uses TRBV5-1 with TRBJ1-2; TRBD1 might be the D (5 bases). V was shortened by 4 bases and J by 6 bases, with 16 bases between the two germline ends. Germline CDR1 SGHRS, CDR2 YFSETQ. CDR3 length: 14 amino acids. DNA for the CDR3: TGCGCCAGCAGCGGGGGACGGGGATCGGATGGCTACACCTTC. Protein: CASSGGRGSDGYTF.

The chain uses TRBV28 and TRBJ2-2, with 10 bases aligning to TRBD2. With V trimmed by 7 bases and J by 5 bases, 13 bases remained unmatched. Germline-derived CDR1 and CDR2 are MDHEN and SYDVKM. This CDR3 is 17 amino acids long. The CDR3 spells CASNFWASGSGTGELFF. DNA of the CDR3: TGTGCCAGCAACTTCTGGGCTAGCGGGAGTGGTACCGGGGAGCTGTTTTTT.

CDR3 amino acids: CASSSIKGAPHQPQHF. CDR3 nucleotide sequence: TGTGCCAGCAGCTCAATTAAGGGCGCTCCACATCAGCCCCAGCATTTT. The chain couples TRBV7-8 to TRBJ1-5; D not certain. Between the trimmed V and J ends, which lost 4 bases and 5 bases, there was a span of 18 bases. The CDR3 extends over 16 amino acids. Germline-derived CDR1 and CDR2 are SGHVS and FQNEAQ.

V gene TRBV25-1 combines with J gene TRBJ2-1; 8 positions match TRBD1. V lost 1 base and J lost 8; bases outside the gene matches: 7. There are 15 residues in the CDR3. Germline-derived CDR1 and CDR2 are MGHDK and SYGVNS. CDR3 nucleotide sequence: TGTGCCAGCAGTGAATGGGAAGACAGGGGTGATGAGCAGTTCTTC. It is translated as CASSEWEDRGDEQFF. Full variable domain (outside the CDR3, taken from reference TRBV25-1 and TRBJ2-1): EADIYQTPRYLVIGTGKKITLECSQTMGHDKMYWYQQDPGMELHLIHYSYGVNSTEKGDLSSESTVSRIRTEHFPLTLESARPSHTSQYLCASSEWEDRGDEQFFGPGTRLTVL.

This chain joins TRBV28 and TRBJ2-7; 8 nucleotides line up with TRBD1. This CDR3 contains 16 residues. V shed 7 bases and J 3 bases; nucleotides not matched to a gene: 14. Per germline, CDR1 MDHEN and CDR2 SYDVKM. The chain's CDR3 is CASTGLSRQGIYEQYF. In DNA, the CDR3 is TGTGCCAGCACGGGTCTTTCACGACAGGGGATCTACGAGCAGTACTTC.

The rearrangement joins TRBV2 to TRBJ1-1; D is perhaps TRBD1 (6 bases). Between the trimmed V and J ends, which lost 4 bases and 11 bases, there was a span of 14 bases. This CDR3 has 12 residues. From germline, CDR1 is SNHLY and CDR2 FYNNEI. The chain's CDR3 is CASSGTFGQAFF. Here the CDR3 DNA reads TGTGCCAGCAGTGGAACATTCGGACAGGCTTTCTTT.

V gene TRBV7-8 combines with J gene TRBJ1-4; the D is unclear. There are 16 residues in the CDR3. The ends were cut back, 1 base at V and 4 bases at J, with 13 bases in the middle. Germline loops: CDR1 SGHVS, CDR2 FQNEAQ. CDR3 residues: CASSLDQRENNEKLFF. The CDR3 DNA is TGTGCCAGCAGCTTAGATCAAAGGGAGAATAATGAAAAACTGTTTTTT.

This clone was observed a single time. The gene calls are TRBV28 and TRBJ1-2, with D uncertain. CDR1 is MDHEN and CDR2 is SYDVKM in the germline V gene. There are 14 residues in the CDR3. Trimming removed 5 bases from V and 5 bases from J, with 15 bases in between. The CDR3 protein is CASSTIGRTYGYTF. CDR3 nucleotide sequence: TGTGCCAGCAGTACGATAGGACGGACGTATGGCTACACCTTC.

The V call is TRBV28, the J call TRBJ1-6; the D gene is possibly TRBD1 (6 bases). The CDR3 length is 14 residues. Germline loops: CDR1 MDHEN, CDR2 SYDVKM. Deletions cut 7 bases from V and 10 bases from J, with 17 bases between. DNA of the CDR3: TGTGCCAGCACCCCCCAGGGGAAACAATCACCCCTCCACTTT. Its protein is CASTPQGKQSPLHF.

The V call is TRBV27, the J call TRBJ2-5, with TRBD1 matching over 8 bases. Germline values: CDR1 MNHEY, CDR2 SMNVEV (reference sequence). Trimming cost V 5 bases and J 4 bases; bases outside gene matches: 9. The CDR3 sequence is 15 residues long. The CDR3 nucleotides are TGTGCCAGCAGTCCCCGGACAGGGAGAGGAGAGACCCAGTACTTC. It is translated as CASSPRTGRGETQYF.

The genes are TRBV14 and TRBJ2-7, with 9 bases lining up with TRBD2. The germline V gene encodes CDR1 SGHDN and CDR2 FVKESK. The CDR3 totals 16 residues. V trimming: 0 bases; J trimming: 1 base; junction bases outside the gene matches: 4. CDR3: CASSQDRLAESYEQYF. The CDR3 DNA reads as TGTGCCAGCAGCCAAGATAGACTAGCGGAGTCCTACGAGCAGTACTTC.

V and J are TRBV11-3 and TRBJ2-7; D unclear. CDR1 and CDR2 (germline): SGHNT, YENEEA. CDR3 length: 14 amino acids. The V end was cut by 1 base, the J end by 0 bases, with 7 bases between. The CDR3 sequence: CASSLAGPSYEQYF. CDR3 nucleotide sequence: TGTGCCAGCAGCTTAGCGGGTCCCTCCTACGAGCAGTACTTC.

This CDR3 is CATRSGANVLTF. CDR3 nucleotide sequence: TGTGCCACCCGATCTGGGGCCAACGTCCTGACTTTC. The J gene is TRBJ2-6, the V gene TRBV5-4; D unclear. V lost 9 bases, J lost 1 base, and 5 bases lay in between. CDR1 is SGHNT, CDR2 YYREEE, per germline (reference sequence). The CDR3 is 12 residues long.

This chain links TRBV13 with TRBJ2-1, with 8 bases fitting TRBD2. Germline lookup yields CDR1 PRHDT and CDR2 FYEKMQ (reference sequence). J lost 13 bases, V lost 5 bases, and 10 bases had no gene match. The CDR3 runs 13 residues. CDR3 in DNA: TGTGCCAGCAGCCTACTAGCGGTGGCGATCCAGTTCTTC. The encoded protein is CASSLLAVAIQFF.

The chain couples TRBV6-5 to TRBJ1-2, with 7 bases matching TRBD1. The CDR3 totals 11 residues. Germline assignment: CDR1 MNHEY and CDR2 SVGAGI. Trimming at V came to 6 bases and at J to 8 bases, leaving 3 bases not matched to a gene. CDR3 in amino acids: CASSQGGGYTF. The CDR3 DNA follows: TGTGCCAGCAGCCAGGGGGGCGGCTACACCTTC.

The V gene is TRBV30, the J gene TRBJ1-1; perhaps TRBD1 as D (5 bases). The V and J ends lost 2 bases and 5 bases respectively, with 27 bases between them. The germline V gene encodes CDR1 GTSNPN and CDR2 SVGIG (reference sequence). The CDR3 runs to 18 residues. The CDR3 bases are TGTGCCTGGAGTCCACCCCTCAGGGAGACCTCCAGAGTGACTGAAGCTTTCTTT. Amino acid sequence: CAWSPPLRETSRVTEAFF.

The chain carries TRBV6-6 and TRBJ2-2; 8 nucleotides line up with TRBD1. This CDR3 is 17 amino acids long. J lost 1 base, V lost 5 bases, and 9 bases had no gene match. CDR1 is MNHNY and CDR2 is SVGAGI in the germline V gene (reference sequence). The CDR3 is CASSRRFGTGNTGELFF. Written as DNA, the CDR3 is TGTGCCAGCAGTCGCCGCTTCGGGACAGGGAACACCGGGGAGCTGTTTTTT.

The CDR3 region has the DNA TGTGCCAGCTTGTGGGGGATGAACACTGAAGCTTTCTTT. Protein: CASLWGMNTEAFF. The chain recombines TRBV13 with TRBJ1-1; perhaps TRBD1 as D (5 bases). The CDR3 covers 13 residues. V gave up 8 bases and J gave up 0 bases, with 10 bases separating them. The germline gives CDR1 PRHDT, CDR2 FYEKMQ (reference sequence).

This chain links TRBV24-1 with TRBJ2-3; D unclear. The length of the CDR3 is 14 residues. The germline V gene encodes CDR1 KGHDR and CDR2 SFDVKD. V lost 0 bases and J 6 bases, leaving 9 bases between the germline ends. CDR3 region: CATSDLKLGDTQYF. The DNA for the CDR3 is TGTGCCACCAGTGATTTGAAGCTCGGGGATACGCAGTATTTT.

This chain links TRBV11-3 with TRBJ1-4; 7 nucleotides align to TRBD1. Germline assignment: CDR1 SGHNT and CDR2 YENEEA. Trimming removed 6 bases from V and 4 bases from J; junction bases left unmatched: 5. The CDR3 runs 14 residues. This CDR3 is CASRVTGNNEKLFF. Here the CDR3 DNA reads TGTGCCAGCAGGGTGACAGGGAATAATGAAAAACTGTTTTTT.

This chain links TRBV15 with TRBJ1-1; D uncertain. With 6 bases removed from V and 3 bases from J, the gap between germline ends came to 14 bases. The CDR3 sequence is 14 residues long. Germline CDR1 is LNHNV and CDR2 is YYDKDF (reference sequence). The CDR3 DNA is TGTGCCACCAGGTCCGGGGTCGCCCACACTGAAGCTTTCTTT. It is translated as CATRSGVAHTEAFF.

This chain connects TRBV28 to TRBJ2-5; 10 nucleotides agree with TRBD2. The CDR3 has 17 residues. Germline V CDR1 and CDR2: MDHEN, SYDVKM. Trimming took 2 bases from V and 4 from J; bases not matched to a gene: 10. CDR3 sequence reads: CASSLGVAGGVGETQYF. The CDR3 bases are TGTGCCAGCAGTTTAGGGGTAGCGGGAGGAGTCGGAGAGACCCAGTACTTC.

The genes are TRBV24-1 and TRBJ1-2; TRBD1 matches at 9 bases. The CDR3 has 13 amino acids. V lost 7 bases, J lost 8 bases, and 7 bases stayed unmatched. CDR1 and CDR2 from the germline V gene are KGHDR and SFDVKD. CDR3: CATRGQGSGGYTF. CDR3 coding DNA: TGTGCCACCAGGGGACAGGGCTCCGGGGGCTACACCTTC.

V usage is TRBV29-1 and J usage is TRBJ2-7; 10 bases match TRBD1. Trimming removed 6 bases from V and 2 bases from J; junction bases left unmatched: 10. The CDR3 sequence is 15 residues long. CDR1 and CDR2 from the germline V gene are SQVTM and ANQGSEA. CDR3 DNA sequence: TGCAGCGTCGATCCGGGACAGGGGATCCCCTACGAGCAGTACTTC. Protein: CSVDPGQGIPYEQYF.

The chain recombines TRBV29-1 with TRBJ1-1; 7 bases align to TRBD1. Germline CDR1 reads SQVTM; CDR2 reads ANQGSEA. This CDR3 has 14 amino acids. After removal of 5 bases from V and 2 bases from J, the junction contained 8 bases not matched to a gene. CDR3 DNA sequence: TGCAGCGTTTTCACCGGACAGGATAACACTGAAGCTTTCTTT. It is translated as CSVFTGQDNTEAFF.